One sample yielded the 17 T cell receptor beta chains listed below, sequenced in a study of blood T cell repertoires in COVID-19. The table came from immunoSEQ multiplex PCR; TCRdb's copy has only in-frame clones and leaves some out. The sample consists of under 65,000 clones, 82% of them appearing once. Sequenced input: peripheral blood. These receptors originate from a woman aged 55-69 years with acute or convalescent COVID-19.

V gene TRBV5-4 combines with J gene TRBJ2-7, with D maybe TRBD1 (6 bases). This CDR3 spans 14 amino acids. Trimming removed 1 base at V and 1 base at J, with 9 bases between. CDR1 and CDR2 from the germline V gene are SGHNT and YYREEE (reference sequence). The CDR3 spells CASSLWGQSYEQYF. The CDR3, as DNA: TGTGCCAGCAGCTTGTGGGGGCAATCCTACGAGCAGTACTTC.

The chain is built from TRBV10-3 and TRBJ1-5; 7 bases agree with TRBD1. Looked up from germline, CDR1 is ENHRY and CDR2 is SYGVKD. V shed 6 bases and J 2 bases; nucleotides not matched to a gene: 4. The CDR3 sequence is 14 residues long. CDR3 region: CAIRTGEGNQPQHF. CDR3 sequence (DNA): TGTGCCATCAGAACAGGGGAGGGCAATCAGCCCCAGCATTTT.

The V and J genes are TRBV6-5 and TRBJ2-3; D is uncertain. The CDR3 sequence is 13 residues long. The V end lost 6 bases, the J end lost 0 bases, and 7 bases lay between the germline ends. Germline V gives CDR1 MNHEY, CDR2 SVGAGI. CDR3 protein: CASSLLSTDTQYF. The CDR3 nucleotides read TGTGCCAGCAGCCTGTTAAGCACAGATACGCAGTATTTT.

This chain connects TRBV5-4 to TRBJ2-7; D might be TRBD2 (6 bases). The germline CDR1 and CDR2 sequences are SGHNT and YYREEE (reference sequence). The CDR3 spans 15 residues. Trimming took off 4 bases at V and 2 bases at J, with 16 bases between the two ends. CDR3 DNA: TGTGCCAGCAGCATCGCCGGGACGGGAGCCTACGAGCAGTACTTC. Its protein is CASSIAGTGAYEQYF.

V and J are TRBV5-4 and TRBJ1-2; 7 nucleotides match TRBD1. The V segment lost 0 bases and the J segment 8 bases; nucleotides outside the gene matches: 7. This CDR3 contains 14 residues. The germline V gene encodes CDR1 SGHNT and CDR2 YYREEE (reference sequence). DNA for the CDR3: TGTGCCAGCAGCTTGGGACAGGGAGTAAGGGGCTACACCTTC. Translation: CASSLGQGVRGYTF.

The rearrangement joins TRBV7-9 to TRBJ2-7; D gene unclear. The CDR3 contains 13 residues. V lost 2 bases, J lost 0 bases, and 5 bases lay in between. Germline lookup yields CDR1 SEHNR and CDR2 FQNEAQ (reference sequence). The CDR3 loop is CASSLTASYEQYF. CDR3 nucleotides: TGTGCCAGCAGCTTAACTGCCTCCTACGAGCAGTACTTC.

CDR3 DNA: TGCGCCAGCAGCCAACGACAGGGCTCTGGAAACACCATATATTTT. It encodes CASSQRQGSGNTIYF. The chain joins TRBV4-3 to TRBJ1-3; 7 positions match TRBD1. The CDR3 is 15 residues long. V was pared by 2 bases and J by 0 bases, with 1 base of the junction left unmatched. In germline, CDR1 is LGHNA, CDR2 YSLEER.

J is TRBJ2-5 and V is TRBV6-1, with a possible D match to TRBD1 (6 bases). V dropped 4 bases and J dropped 4 bases, with 13 bases sitting between them. The germline V gene encodes CDR1 MNHNS and CDR2 SASEGT. This CDR3 comprises 14 residues. For the CDR3, the DNA is TGTGCCAGCAGTGTTAACAGGGTAGGAGAGACCCAGTACTTC. This codes for CASSVNRVGETQYF.

This sequence joins TRBV9 and TRBJ2-1; 7 bases are shared with TRBD1. J gave up 7 bases and V 0 bases, and 1 base lay outside the gene matches. The CDR3 consists of 13 residues. CDR1 and CDR2 from the germline V gene are SGDLS and YYNGEE. The CDR3, as DNA: TGTGCCAGCAGCGTAGACAGGGGAAATGAGCAGTTCTTC. Encoded protein: CASSVDRGNEQFF.

This clone has only one observation. This chain links TRBV5-5 with TRBJ2-7, with D possibly matching TRBD2 (6 bases). V was shortened by 3 bases and J by 6 bases, with 13 bases between the two germline ends. CDR3 length: 13 amino acids. Germline V CDR1 and CDR2: SGHKS, YYEKEE (reference sequence). CDR3 nucleotide sequence: TGTGCCAGCAGCTGGGCGGGGTCGAGCGAGCAGTACTTC. This encodes CASSWAGSSEQYF. Filled out from reference TRBV5-5 and TRBJ2-7, the complete variable domain reads DAGVTQSPTHLIKTRGQQVTLRCSPISGHKSVSWYQQVLGQGPQFIFQYYEKEERGRGNFPDRFSARQFPNYSSELNVNALLLGDSALYLCASSWAGSSEQYFGPGTRLTVT.

The chain uses TRBV6-5 and TRBJ2-3; TRBD1 aligns across 7 bases. Germline V lookup: CDR1 MNHEY, CDR2 SVGAGI. The V and J ends lost 9 bases and 6 bases, in that order; junction bases with no gene match: 9. The CDR3 has 13 residues. The CDR3 DNA reads TGTGCCAGTCACCAGGGGGACGGCGATACGCAGTATTTT. Encoded protein: CASHQGDGDTQYF.

In this sample, this clone turned up a few times. Its ends do not fully match the called genes, so a read error is possible. This sequence joins TRBV5-6 and TRBJ2-3; a possible D gene is TRBD1 (5 bases). CDR1 is SGHDT, CDR2 YYEEEE, per germline. The CDR3 is made up of 15 amino acids. The CDR3 loop is CASRLGPGSTDTQYF. The CDR3 coding sequence is TGTGCCAGCAGGTTGGGGCCAGGGTCAACAGATACGCAGTATTTT.

The rearrangement uses TRBV23-1 and TRBJ1-2, with a weak D call TRBD1 (6 bases). TRBV23-1 is an open reading frame whose function is uncertain. V lost 8 bases and J lost 2, with 18 bases in between. The CDR3 sequence is 15 residues long. CDR3 DNA sequence: TGCGCCAGCGGGAATCCGGACAGCCAAAACTATGGCTACACCTTC. Its protein is CASGNPDSQNYGYTF.

The chain carries TRBV6-4 and TRBJ2-3; TRBD2 is a possible D gene (6 bases). Germline-derived CDR1 and CDR2 are MRHNA and SNTAGT. The CDR3 sequence is 14 residues long. Between the trimmed V and J ends, which lost 6 bases and 1 base, there was a span of 11 bases. This chain's CDR3 is CASSPGGGTDTQYF. The CDR3 nucleotides are TGTGCCAGCAGCCCCGGAGGGGGCACAGATACGCAGTATTTT.

The chain joins TRBV7-6 to TRBJ1-4; tentatively, D is TRBD1 (6 bases). V was cut by 11 bases and J by 5 bases, with 21 bases left in between. Germline V gene sequence: CDR1 SGHVS, CDR2 FNYEAQ. The CDR3 is 15 amino acids. DNA of the CDR3: TGTGCCTCCGGGCCGGGGGGGCTAAAGAATGAAAAACTGTTTTTT. Translated: CASGPGGLKNEKLFF.

The gene calls are TRBV9 and TRBJ2-1; D gene ambiguous. The CDR3 length is 15 residues. The germline CDR1 and CDR2 sequences are SGDLS and YYNGEE. V lost 1 base to trimming and J lost 7 bases, with 15 bases between them. The CDR3 DNA follows: TGTGCCAGCAGCGTATTCCCCCCCCCAACTAATGAGCAGTTCTTC. This gives the protein CASSVFPPPTNEQFF.

The chain uses TRBV30 and TRBJ1-3; 8 bases match TRBD1. Trimming cost V 0 bases and J 0 bases; bases outside gene matches: 10. CDR3 length: 18 residues. Germline CDR1 GTSNPN, CDR2 SVGIG (reference sequence). CDR3 sequence: CAWSVSPQGASSGNTIYF. In DNA, the CDR3 is TGTGCCTGGAGTGTCTCCCCTCAGGGGGCGAGCTCTGGAAACACCATATATTTT.